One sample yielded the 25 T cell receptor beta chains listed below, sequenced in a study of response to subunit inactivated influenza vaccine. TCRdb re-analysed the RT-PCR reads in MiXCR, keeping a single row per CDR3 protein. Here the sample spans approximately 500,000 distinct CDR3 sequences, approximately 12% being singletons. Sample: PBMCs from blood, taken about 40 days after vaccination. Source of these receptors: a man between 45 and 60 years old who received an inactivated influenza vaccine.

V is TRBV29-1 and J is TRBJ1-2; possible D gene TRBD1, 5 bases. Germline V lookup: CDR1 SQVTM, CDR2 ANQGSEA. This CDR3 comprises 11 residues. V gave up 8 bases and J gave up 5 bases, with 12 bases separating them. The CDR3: CSSFGGYGYTF. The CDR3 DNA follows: TGCAGCTCCTTCGGGGGTTATGGCTACACCTTC. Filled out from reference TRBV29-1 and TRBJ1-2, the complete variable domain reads SAVISQKPSRDICQRGTSLTIQCQVDSQVTMMFWYRQQPGQSLTLIATANQGSEATYESGFVIDKFPISRPNLTFSTLTVSNMSPEDSSIYLCSSFGGYGYTFGSGTRLTVV.

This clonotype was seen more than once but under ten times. DNA of the CDR3: TGTGCCAGTAGTATCGGGCCACGCTCCTACGAGCAGTACTTC. Translation: CASSIGPRSYEQYF. The chain employs TRBV19 and TRBJ2-7; D is ambiguous. The CDR3 is 14 amino acids. Trimming cost V 3 bases and J 0 bases, with 9 bases left between them. Per germline, CDR1 LNHDA and CDR2 SQIVND (reference sequence). The full variable domain, rest sourced from reference TRBV19 and TRBJ2-7, is DGGITQSPKYLFRKEGQNVTLSCEQNLNHDAMYWYRQDPGQGLRLIYYSQIVNDFQKGDIAEGYSVSREKKESFPLTVTSAQKNPTAFYLCASSIGPRSYEQYFGPGTRLTVT.

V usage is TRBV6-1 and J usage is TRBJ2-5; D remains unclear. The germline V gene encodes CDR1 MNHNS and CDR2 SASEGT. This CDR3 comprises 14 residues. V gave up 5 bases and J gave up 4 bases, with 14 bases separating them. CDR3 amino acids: CASSRSWTRETQYF. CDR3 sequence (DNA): TGTGCCAGCAGTAGAAGCTGGACCCGAGAGACCCAGTACTTC.

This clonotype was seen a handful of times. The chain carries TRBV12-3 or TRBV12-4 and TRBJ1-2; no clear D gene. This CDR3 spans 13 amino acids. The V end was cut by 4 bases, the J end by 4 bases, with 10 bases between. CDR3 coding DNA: TGTGCCAGCAGTTCACGCTTTCTCTATGGCTACACCTTC. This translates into CASSSRFLYGYTF.

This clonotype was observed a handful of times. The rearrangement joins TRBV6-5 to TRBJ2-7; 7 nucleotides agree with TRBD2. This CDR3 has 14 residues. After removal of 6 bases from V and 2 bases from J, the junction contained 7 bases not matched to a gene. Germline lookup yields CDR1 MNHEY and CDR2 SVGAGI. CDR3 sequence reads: CASSYGTTTYEQYF. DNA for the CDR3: TGTGCCAGCAGCTACGGGACTACTACCTACGAGCAGTACTTC.

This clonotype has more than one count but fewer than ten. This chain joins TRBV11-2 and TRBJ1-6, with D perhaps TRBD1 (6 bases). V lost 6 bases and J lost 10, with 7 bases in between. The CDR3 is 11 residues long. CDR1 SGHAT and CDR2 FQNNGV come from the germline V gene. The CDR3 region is CASRGGSPLHF. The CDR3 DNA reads TGTGCCAGCAGAGGGGGGTCACCCCTCCACTTT.

The CDR3 sequence is CASSPPGSGAFF. Written as DNA, the CDR3 is TGTGCCAGCAGCCCTCCCGGCTCTGGAGCTTTCTTT. V usage is TRBV7-9 and J usage is TRBJ1-1; D remains ambiguous. From germline, CDR1 is SEHNR and CDR2 FQNEAQ (reference sequence). The CDR3 spans 12 residues. V lost 5 bases and J lost 10, with 14 bases in between.

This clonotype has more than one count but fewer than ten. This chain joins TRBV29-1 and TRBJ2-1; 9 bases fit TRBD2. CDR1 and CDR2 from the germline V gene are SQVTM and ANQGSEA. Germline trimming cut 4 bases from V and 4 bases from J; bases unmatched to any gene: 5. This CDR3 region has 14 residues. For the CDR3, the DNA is TGCAGCGTTGGACTAGCGGAGAATTACAATGAGCAGTTCTTC. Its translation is CSVGLAENYNEQFF.

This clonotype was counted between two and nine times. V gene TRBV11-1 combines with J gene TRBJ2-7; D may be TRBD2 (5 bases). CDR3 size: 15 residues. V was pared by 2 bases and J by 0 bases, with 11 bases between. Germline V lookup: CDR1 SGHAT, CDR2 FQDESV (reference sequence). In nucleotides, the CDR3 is TGTGCCAGCAGCTTAAGCGCGGGTAGCTCCTACGAGCAGTACTTC. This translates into CASSLSAGSSYEQYF.

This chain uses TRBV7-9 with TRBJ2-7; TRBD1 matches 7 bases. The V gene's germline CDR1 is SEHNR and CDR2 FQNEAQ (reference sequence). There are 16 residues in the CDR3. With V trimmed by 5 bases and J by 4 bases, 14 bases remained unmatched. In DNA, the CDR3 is TGTGCCAGCAGCCTGATCGGGACAGCTAGGCATTACGAGCAGTACTTC. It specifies CASSLIGTARHYEQYF.

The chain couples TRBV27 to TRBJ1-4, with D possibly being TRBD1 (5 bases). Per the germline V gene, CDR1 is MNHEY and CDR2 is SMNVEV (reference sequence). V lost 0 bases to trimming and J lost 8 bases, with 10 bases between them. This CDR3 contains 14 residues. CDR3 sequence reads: CASSLSWGGEKLFF. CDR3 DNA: TGTGCCAGCAGTTTATCGTGGGGGGGAGAAAAACTGTTTTTT.

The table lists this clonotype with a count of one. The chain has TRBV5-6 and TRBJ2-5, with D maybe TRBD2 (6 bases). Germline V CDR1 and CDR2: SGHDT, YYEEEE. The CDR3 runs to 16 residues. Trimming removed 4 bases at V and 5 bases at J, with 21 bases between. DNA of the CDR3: TGTGCCAGCAGCCTTCGTCCAGGGACTTTACTTGAGACCCAGTACTTC. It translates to CASSLRPGTLLETQYF. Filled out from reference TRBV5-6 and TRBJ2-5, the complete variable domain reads DAGVTQSPTHLIKTRGQQVTLRCSPKSGHDTVSWYQQALGQGPQFIFQYYEEEERQRGNFPDRFSGHQFPNYSSELNVNALLLGDSALYLCASSLRPGTLLETQYFGPGTRLLVL.

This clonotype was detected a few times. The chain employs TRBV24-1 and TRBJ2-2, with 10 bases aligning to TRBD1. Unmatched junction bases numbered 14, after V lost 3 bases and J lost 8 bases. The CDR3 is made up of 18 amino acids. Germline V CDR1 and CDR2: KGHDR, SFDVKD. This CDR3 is CATSDVTGQGPSSGELFF. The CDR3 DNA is TGTGCCACCAGTGATGTTACGGGACAGGGGCCTTCTTCGGGGGAGCTGTTTTTT.

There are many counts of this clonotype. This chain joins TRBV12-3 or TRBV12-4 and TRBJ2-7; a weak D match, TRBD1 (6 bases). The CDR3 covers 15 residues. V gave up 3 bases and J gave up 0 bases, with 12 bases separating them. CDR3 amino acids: CASSFRQGNSYEQYF. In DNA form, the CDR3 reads TGTGCCAGCAGTTTCAGGCAGGGGAACTCCTACGAGCAGTACTTC.

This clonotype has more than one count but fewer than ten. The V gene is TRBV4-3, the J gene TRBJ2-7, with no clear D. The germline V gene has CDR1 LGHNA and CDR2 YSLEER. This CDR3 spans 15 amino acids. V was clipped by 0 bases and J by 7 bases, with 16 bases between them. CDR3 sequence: CASSQDATGVWEQYF. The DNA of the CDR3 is TGCGCCAGCAGCCAAGATGCGACCGGCGTATGGGAGCAGTACTTC.

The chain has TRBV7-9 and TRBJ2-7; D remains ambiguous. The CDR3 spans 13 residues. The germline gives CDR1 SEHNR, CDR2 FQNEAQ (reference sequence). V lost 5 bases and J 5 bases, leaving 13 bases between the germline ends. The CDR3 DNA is TGTGCCAGCAGCCTCCCGTGGGCCAACGAGCAGTACTTC. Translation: CASSLPWANEQYF.

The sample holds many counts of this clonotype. In nucleotides, the CDR3 is TGTGCCAGCAGTCCGGCGGGGGTCGACTACGAGCAGTACTTC. Translating gives CASSPAGVDYEQYF. V usage is TRBV11-2 and J usage is TRBJ2-7; 7 nucleotides agree with TRBD2. V dropped 6 bases and J dropped 3; count of bases not matched to a gene: 8. In germline, CDR1 is SGHAT, CDR2 FQNNGV. The CDR3 is made up of 14 amino acids.

Written as DNA, the CDR3 is TGTGCCAGCAGTCCTGGACGCCCGGGACAGGGGGGAGGAGAGACCCAGTACTTC. This translates into CASSPGRPGQGGGETQYF. V usage is TRBV12-3 or TRBV12-4 and J usage is TRBJ2-5, with TRBD1 matching 11 bases. Trimming cost V 5 bases and J 4 bases; bases outside gene matches: 15. CDR3 size: 18 residues.

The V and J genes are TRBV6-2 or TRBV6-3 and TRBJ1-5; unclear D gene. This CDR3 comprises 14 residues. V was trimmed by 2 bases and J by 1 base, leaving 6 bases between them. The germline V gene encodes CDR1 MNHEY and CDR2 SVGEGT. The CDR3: CASSYGWSNQPQHF. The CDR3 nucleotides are TGTGCCAGCAGTTACGGTTGGAGCAATCAGCCCCAGCATTTT.

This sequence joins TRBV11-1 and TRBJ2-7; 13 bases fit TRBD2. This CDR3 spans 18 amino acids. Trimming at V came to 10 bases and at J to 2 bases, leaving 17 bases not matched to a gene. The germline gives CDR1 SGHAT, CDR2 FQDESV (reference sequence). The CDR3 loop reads CATGPGTSGMVVAYEQYF. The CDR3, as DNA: TGTGCCACCGGCCCTGGGACTAGCGGGATGGTTGTAGCCTACGAGCAGTACTTC.

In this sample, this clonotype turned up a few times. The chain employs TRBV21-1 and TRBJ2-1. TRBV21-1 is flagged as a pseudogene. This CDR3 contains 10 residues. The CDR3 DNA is TGTGCCAAACACCGGTTACAGCAGTTCTTC. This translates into CAKHRLQQFF.

The CDR3 bases are TGCAGTGCTAGAGATCGACAGGGAAGCGATGAGCAGTTCTTC. Translation: CSARDRQGSDEQFF. This chain connects TRBV20-1 to TRBJ2-1, with TRBD1 identical over 7 bases. V shed 0 bases and J 8 bases; nucleotides not matched to a gene: 7. Germline CDR1 DFQATT, CDR2 SNEGSKA (reference sequence). The CDR3 has 14 amino acids.

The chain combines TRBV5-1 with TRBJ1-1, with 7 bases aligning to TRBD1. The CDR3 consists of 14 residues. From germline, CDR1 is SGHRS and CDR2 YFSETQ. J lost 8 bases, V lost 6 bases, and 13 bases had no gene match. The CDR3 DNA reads TGCGCCAGCAACCCTCGGACCCCGACAGGGGAAGCTTTCTTT. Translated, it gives CASNPRTPTGEAFF.

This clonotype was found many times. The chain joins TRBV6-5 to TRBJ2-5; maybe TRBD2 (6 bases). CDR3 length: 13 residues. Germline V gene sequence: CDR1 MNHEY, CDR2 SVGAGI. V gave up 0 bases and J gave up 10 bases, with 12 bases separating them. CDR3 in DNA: TGTGCCAGCAGTTACTCTACGGGGGTTGGCCAGTACTTC. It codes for CASSYSTGVGQYF.

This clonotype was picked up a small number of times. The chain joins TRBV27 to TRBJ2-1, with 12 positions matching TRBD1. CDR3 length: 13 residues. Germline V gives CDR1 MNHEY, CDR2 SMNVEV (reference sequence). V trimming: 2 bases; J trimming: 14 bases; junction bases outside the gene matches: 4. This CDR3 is CASSLGTGGVKFF. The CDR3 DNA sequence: TGTGCCAGCAGTTTAGGGACAGGGGGCGTCAAGTTCTTC.